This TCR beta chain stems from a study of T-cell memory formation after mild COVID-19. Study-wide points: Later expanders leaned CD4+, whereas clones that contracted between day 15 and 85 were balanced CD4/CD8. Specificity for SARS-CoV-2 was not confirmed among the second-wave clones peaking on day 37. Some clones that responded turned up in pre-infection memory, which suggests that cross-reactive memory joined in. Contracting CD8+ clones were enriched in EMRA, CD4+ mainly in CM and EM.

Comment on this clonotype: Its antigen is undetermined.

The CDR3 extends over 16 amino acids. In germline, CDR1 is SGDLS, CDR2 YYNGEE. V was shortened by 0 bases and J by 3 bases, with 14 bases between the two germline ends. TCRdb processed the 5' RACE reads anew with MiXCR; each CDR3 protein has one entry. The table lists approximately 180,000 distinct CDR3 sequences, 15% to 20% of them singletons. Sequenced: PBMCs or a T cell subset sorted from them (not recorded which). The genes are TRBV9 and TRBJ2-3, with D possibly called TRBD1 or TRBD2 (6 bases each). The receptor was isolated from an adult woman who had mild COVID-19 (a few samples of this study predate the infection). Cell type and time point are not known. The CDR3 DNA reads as TGTGCCAGCAGCGTAGGCGGGACATTATTGACAGATACGCAGTATTTT. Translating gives CASSVGGTLLTDTQYF.